The present TCR beta chain was sequenced within a study of blood T cell repertoires in COVID-19. Overall study context: Specimens from acute and convalescent COVID-19 originated in the United States, Italy and Spain. The cDNA or gDNA used as material had been derived from T cells, B-cell-depleted T cells, or PBMCs.

Original processing methods: Reference gene primer amplification in the assay estimated nucleated cell counts. Profiling relied on immunoSEQ multiplex PCR, and the TCRdb table lists in-frame clones only, not all of them. D and trimming were read from the DNA, whereas the V and J calls and clone size are those reported in that table. The sample holds over 150,000 clones, 83% seen once. This CDR3 contains 15 residues. Germline assignment: CDR1 MDHEN and CDR2 SYDVKM. With 3 bases removed from V and 4 bases from J, the gap between germline ends came to 13 bases. The chain couples TRBV28 to TRBJ1-5; D gene unclear. The receptor comes from a woman of 80 years or more with acute or convalescent COVID-19. Input material: peripheral blood. The CDR3 loop reads CASSLGGNMNQPQHF. The CDR3 DNA is TGTGCCAGCAGTTTGGGAGGGAATATGAATCAGCCCCAGCATTTT.